This T cell receptor (beta chain) was sequenced during a study of blood T cell repertoires in COVID-19 (dated by TCRdb to 2018 to 2020). About the full investigation: Samples from collaborators originated in the United States, Italy and Spain and spanned both the acute and convalescent phases of COVID-19. The prospective study material was composed of cDNA or gDNA derived from T cells, B-cell-depleted T cells, or PBMCs. The dataset comprised deeply sampled blood TCRbeta repertoires from subjects exposed to, actively infected with, or recovered from COVID-19. The repertoires were released in a freely available public database meant as a resource for research on the immune response to SARS-CoV-2. The samples were drawn from two sources: the first 160 participants of the ongoing ImmuneRACE study, and fewer than 1,500 subjects contributed by 6 global collaborators. A de-identified subject ID, COVID-19 status, age in years and sex were almost always included in the sample metadata. Where available, HLA class I and class II types were taken from metadata supplied by the sample provider and were not determined by assay-based typing.

The germline V gene gives CDR1 as SNHLY and CDR2 as FYNNEI. The CDR3 holds 15 amino acids from the cysteine to the phenylalanine. Of all the DNA, just the CDR3 is kept, 45 bases in frame from base 1. V has 7 bases trimmed and J has 6 bases trimmed; junction bases matching no gene number 14. As concerns this clone: Its binding antigen is unknown. No base quality values were provided; no much bigger clone lies one nucleotide off.

General study outcomes and caveats: The quantity of clinical and demographic metadata differed by source and by participant and was supplied without curation.

Samples from volunteer blood donors who had recovered from COVID-19 were contributed by a second Seattle source. Collaborating institutions collected whole blood in K2EDTA tubes following their own protocols. For TCRbeta analysis, collaborators shipped samples as frozen whole blood, isolated PBMCs, or DNA extracted from either of those sample types. TCRbeta CDR3 regions were amplified from genomic DNA by means of the immunoSEQ Assay, a bias-controlled multiplex PCR. The source study handled its data this way. Within the assay, amplification of reference gene primers was used to estimate how many nucleated cells each sample contained. To quantify the absolute abundance of each unique TCRbeta CDR3 rearrangement, sequence reads were collapsed and filtered. Productive Simpson clonality was computed per sample as the square root of Simpson's diversity index over productive rearrangements. This immuneACCESS table, as held by TCRdb, lists in-frame sequences with V and J called but not all clones. Of the missing ones, under half trace to an unresolved V gene in checked studies; the others have no known cause. The DNA gave D and trimming, while V, J and clone size come from that table. The sample includes approximately 92,000 clones, with over 70% observed a single time. The ten largest make up approximately 8.2% of the sample.

The sequencing input was peripheral blood. Rearrangement joined TRBV2 to TRBJ1-1, and 7 junctional nucleotides match TRBD1. The origin of this receptor is a middle-aged man who had recovered from COVID-19. The bases are TGTGCCAGCATCGAGGAGGGGGCTGTCTCCTCTGAAGCTTTCTTT. This yields the protein CASIEEGAVSSEAFF. The reference TRBV2 and TRBJ1-1 proteins fill in what lies around the CDR3, so the full variable domain reads EPEVTQTPSHQVTQMGQEVILRCVPISNHLYFYWYRQILGQKVEFLVSFYNNEISEKSEIFDDQFSVERPDGSNFTLKIRSTKLEDSAMYFCASIEEGAVSSEAFFGQGTRLTVV.